This T cell receptor beta chain is from a study of vaccination and CD4 T cells after COVID-19. For the study at large: The convalescents comprised six males and four females, two of them Hispanic. Study-wide points: Median SARS-CoV-2-reactive clonotype numbers went from roughly 19 to 38; this increase was not significant.

Described treatment: roughly ten-day PBMC culture with coronavirus spike peptide pools or control peptides (ViraFEST assay). Following expansion of antigen-specific T cells with peptide pools, ViraFEST then sequenced TCRs. Per well, more than 1.5 million PBMCs were cultured in the presence of about 10 IU/ml IL-2 and 9.5 to 10 ug/ml peptide pools. At the Johns Hopkins FTIC core, DNA taken from cultured CD4+ T cells was sequenced by way of the Oncomine TCR Beta short-read assay. TCRdb fed the PCR reads into MiXCR, producing one record per CDR3 protein. The repertoire includes some 14,000 distinct CDR3 sequences, 30% of them detected once, and roughly a sixth sits in the top ten. V lost 2 bases to trimming and J lost 2 bases; unmatched junction nucleotides: 7. The CDR3 contains 16 residues. The germline V gene encodes CDR1 SGHRS and CDR2 YFSETQ. On this clonotype itself: The antigen is unknown.

This TCR derives from a human donor with COVID-19. This sequence joins TRBV5-1 and TRBJ1-1, with 9 bases matching TRBD1. The sequenced sample consisted of cultured CD4+ T cells from blood. CDR3 sequence reads: CASSFSGTGINTEAFF. The CDR3 nucleotides read TGCGCCAGCAGCTTTTCTGGGACAGGGATAAACACTGAAGCTTTCTTT.